These 23 T cell receptor beta chains were all obtained from the same sample, sequenced in a study of blood T cells in healthy people across ages. The authors ran a second PCR of about 6 to 12 cycles using a sample-barcoded 5' primer and a J-beta primer mix. Each CDR3 protein is one row after TCRdb ran MiXCR on the 5' RACE reads. In the table there are some 1,800,000 distinct CDR3 sequences, 39% of which are singletons. The specimen sequenced was blood. The receptors originated from a human donor in good health.

This chain uses TRBV7-9 with TRBJ2-5; 8 bases map to TRBD2. The tail of the sequence fits TRBJ2-7 better, so the J call may be wrong. CDR1 is SEHNR, CDR2 FQNEAQ, per germline (reference sequence). The CDR3 runs 15 residues. The CDR3 sequence is CASSPSRGGADEQYF. The CDR3 nucleotides read TGTGCCAGCAGCCCGTCCCGGGGGGGCGCGGACGAGCAGTACTTC.

The chain couples TRBV5-6 to TRBJ1-1, with D perhaps TRBD1 (5 bases). The ends were cut back, 0 bases at V and 11 bases at J, with 11 bases in the middle. Germline V CDR1 and CDR2: SGHDT, YYEEEE. The length of the CDR3 is 12 residues. The CDR3 region has the DNA TGTGCCAGCAGCTTGGGGGGCCCGAACGCTTTCTTT. It encodes CASSLGGPNAFF.

This clonotype occurred a few times. The gene calls are TRBV7-7 and TRBJ2-1, with unresolved D. This CDR3 spans 13 amino acids. The germline gives CDR1 SSHAT, CDR2 FNYEAQ (reference sequence). V lost 6 bases and J 3 bases, leaving 9 bases between the germline ends. The CDR3 coding sequence is TGTGCCAGCAGTGAACAGTTCTACAATGAGCAGTTCTTC. It is translated as CASSEQFYNEQFF.

This chain uses TRBV5-1 with TRBJ1-1, with 9 bases fitting TRBD1. CDR1 SGHRS and CDR2 YFSETQ come from the germline V gene. The trim removed 4 bases at V and 1 base at J, leaving 2 bases unmatched. The CDR3 runs to 14 residues. CDR3 amino acids: CASSGGQGNTEAFF. For the CDR3, the DNA is TGCGCCAGCAGCGGGGGACAGGGGAACACTGAAGCTTTCTTT.

With respect to this clonotype: The junction shows a germline mismatch at one end, possibly a read error. V is TRBV5-1 and J is TRBJ2-3; 7 nucleotides line up with TRBD1. The CDR3 spans 15 residues. Germline-derived CDR1 and CDR2 are SGHRS and YFSETQ. The CDR3 loop reads CASSYQQGFTDTQYF. DNA for the CDR3: TGTGCCAGCAGCTATCAACAGGGGTTCACAGATACGCAGTATTTT.

With regard to this clonotype: Compared with germline, one end of the junction differs, possibly owing to a read error. J is TRBJ2-1 and V is TRBV7-8, with 8 positions matching TRBD2. The CDR3 sequence is 19 residues long. CDR1 SGHVS and CDR2 FQNEAQ come from the germline V gene. CDR3 region: CTSSLGPAGVMSSYNEQFF. CDR3 in DNA: TGTACCAGCAGCTTAGGACCAGCGGGGGTCATGAGTTCCTACAATGAGCAGTTCTTC.

The chain carries TRBV19 and TRBJ1-1; maybe TRBD1 (5 bases). V lost 8 bases and J lost 2, with 18 bases in between. The CDR3 consists of 15 residues. The germline V gene encodes CDR1 LNHDA and CDR2 SQIVND (reference sequence). The CDR3, as DNA: TGTGCCAGTTGGTATAGCGGGACGGCAAACACTGAAGCTTTCTTT. Its protein product is CASWYSGTANTEAFF.

This clonotype has a handful of counts. The V gene is TRBV29-1, the J gene TRBJ1-1, with D possibly matching TRBD1 (5 bases). Germline V gives CDR1 SQVTM, CDR2 ANQGSEA. This CDR3 is 14 amino acids long. V lost 5 bases and J 1 base, leaving 14 bases between the germline ends. CDR3 protein: CSVSPWGRNTEAFF. DNA of the CDR3: TGCAGCGTTTCGCCGTGGGGACGGAACACTGAAGCTTTCTTT. The full variable domain, rest sourced from reference TRBV29-1 and TRBJ1-1, is SAVISQKPSRDICQRGTSLTIQCQVDSQVTMMFWYRQQPGQSLTLIATANQGSEATYESGFVIDKFPISRPNLTFSTLTVSNMSPEDSSIYLCSVSPWGRNTEAFFGQGTRLTVV.

The V and J genes are TRBV11-2 and TRBJ2-6, with D possibly TRBD2 on 6 matching bases. Germline CDR1 is SGHAT and CDR2 is FQNNGV. V was shortened by 3 bases and J by 2 bases, with 11 bases between the two germline ends. The CDR3 sequence is 16 residues long. The CDR3 sequence: CASSLGPSAGANVLTF. The CDR3 DNA is TGTGCCAGCAGCTTGGGGCCTAGCGCTGGGGCCAACGTCCTGACTTTC.

This rearrangement joins TRBV5-1 to TRBJ2-7; 8 bases are shared with TRBD1. Trimming removed 0 bases from V and 4 bases from J; junction bases left unmatched: 6. The CDR3 extends over 15 amino acids. The germline V gene encodes CDR1 SGHRS and CDR2 YFSETQ. Written as DNA, the CDR3 is TGCGCCAGCAGCTTGGTGACAGGGGAAGGATACGAGCAGTACTTC. Translated: CASSLVTGEGYEQYF.

The chain is built from TRBV6-1 and TRBJ2-5; 8 bases fit TRBD1. This CDR3 region has 16 residues. Germline trimming cut 4 bases from V and 5 bases from J; bases unmatched to any gene: 12. Germline CDR1 and CDR2: MNHNS and SASEGT. CDR3 sequence: CASSVQDRVAGETQYF. The CDR3 DNA sequence: TGTGCCAGCAGTGTACAGGACAGGGTGGCTGGGGAGACCCAGTACTTC.

This clonotype came up a few times. The rearrangement joins TRBV29-1 to TRBJ2-5; D unresolved. CDR1 and CDR2 from the germline V gene are SQVTM and ANQGSEA. The CDR3 has 13 amino acids. Trimming pared 2 bases from V and 5 bases from J, leaving 12 bases between. The CDR3 reads CSVEYEPSETQYF. Here the CDR3 DNA reads TGCAGCGTTGAATATGAGCCTTCGGAGACCCAGTACTTC. The variable domain in full, completed from reference TRBV29-1 and TRBJ2-5, reads SAVISQKPSRDICQRGTSLTIQCQVDSQVTMMFWYRQQPGQSLTLIATANQGSEATYESGFVIDKFPISRPNLTFSTLTVSNMSPEDSSIYLCSVEYEPSETQYFGPGTRLLVL.

The chain has TRBV7-9 and TRBJ1-6, with no clear D. The length of the CDR3 is 14 residues. Deletions cut 5 bases from V and 9 bases from J, with 14 bases between. CDR1 and CDR2 (germline): SEHNR, FQNEAQ (reference sequence). CDR3 sequence reads: CASSPNGPGSPLHF. The CDR3 coding sequence is TGTGCCAGCAGCCCCAATGGCCCGGGTTCACCCCTCCACTTT.

A few counts support this clonotype. This chain connects TRBV5-6 to TRBJ1-2; D uncertain. The CDR3 sequence is 14 residues long. Germline lookup yields CDR1 SGHDT and CDR2 YYEEEE. With 1 base removed from V and 2 bases from J, the gap between germline ends came to 9 bases. The CDR3 region is CASSLRGINYGYTF. CDR3 nucleotides: TGTGCCAGCAGCTTGAGAGGCATAAACTATGGCTACACCTTC. Full variable domain (outside the CDR3, taken from reference TRBV5-6 and TRBJ1-2): DAGVTQSPTHLIKTRGQQVTLRCSPKSGHDTVSWYQQALGQGPQFIFQYYEEEERQRGNFPDRFSGHQFPNYSSELNVNALLLGDSALYLCASSLRGINYGYTFGSGTRLTVV.

This clonotype was counted between two and nine times. This sequence may be a read error, since a much larger clone differs from it by one base. The chain uses TRBV6-6 and TRBJ2-7; D uncertain. This CDR3 contains 13 residues. The germline V gene encodes CDR1 MNHNY and CDR2 SVGAGI (reference sequence). CDR3 sequence (DNA): TGTGCCGGCAGTCCGCCCACGGTTAACGAGCAGTACTTC. Translating gives CAGSPPTVNEQYF.

This rearrangement joins TRBV6-1 to TRBJ2-3, with a tentative D call TRBD2 (5 bases). Trimming removed 7 bases from V and 0 bases from J, with 17 bases in between. The CDR3 totals 16 residues. The germline gives CDR1 MNHNS, CDR2 SASEGT. This CDR3 is CASMMVEGTSTDTQYF. The CDR3 DNA sequence: TGTGCCAGCATGATGGTCGAGGGCACCAGCACAGATACGCAGTATTTT.

This clonotype was picked up one time. The rearrangement joins TRBV6-4 to TRBJ2-3; TRBD2 might be the D (6 bases). Germline-derived CDR1 and CDR2 are MRHNA and SNTAGT. This CDR3 is 14 amino acids long. V was cut by 2 bases and J by 4 bases, with 10 bases left in between. The CDR3 sequence: CASSDGRDSDTQYF. In DNA form, the CDR3 reads TGTGCCAGCAGTGACGGCCGGGACTCAGATACGCAGTATTTT.

CDR3 DNA: TGCAGTGCTAGAGTTGAGCGCAATCAGCCCCAGCATTTT. It specifies CSARVERNQPQHF. The rearrangement uses TRBV20-1 and TRBJ1-5, with D hard to call. This CDR3 is built from 13 residues. Trimming pared 1 base from V and 2 bases from J, leaving 6 bases between. Germline V CDR1 and CDR2: DFQATT, SNEGSKA (reference sequence).

The chain has TRBV7-9 and TRBJ1-2; D remains ambiguous. The ends were cut back, 4 bases at V and 4 bases at J, with 16 bases in the middle. CDR1 and CDR2 (germline): SEHNR, FQNEAQ (reference sequence). CDR3 length: 15 amino acids. The CDR3, as DNA: TGTGCCAGCAGCTCCTCGACTGGGTGGGGCTATGGCTACACCTTC. Amino acids: CASSSSTGWGYGYTF.

In this sample, this clonotype turned up a few times. The chain recombines TRBV7-6 with TRBJ1-6; 7 bases are a match to TRBD1. V trimming: 1 base; J trimming: 9 bases; junction bases outside the gene matches: 3. This CDR3 has 14 amino acids. In germline, CDR1 is SGHVS, CDR2 FNYEAQ. The CDR3 loop is CASSLDRGSSPLHF. In DNA form, the CDR3 reads TGTGCCAGCAGCTTAGACAGGGGCAGTTCACCCCTCCACTTT.

The genes are TRBV29-1 and TRBJ1-1; tentative D call: TRBD1 (6 bases). This CDR3 region has 13 residues. V dropped 3 bases and J dropped 2 bases, with 10 bases sitting between them. The germline V gene encodes CDR1 SQVTM and CDR2 ANQGSEA. CDR3 DNA sequence: TGCAGCGTTGAGGGGGACATCAACACTGAAGCTTTCTTT. It codes for CSVEGDINTEAFF.

This clonotype turned up a few times. This chain links TRBV11-2 with TRBJ1-2; D perhaps matches TRBD1 (6 bases). CDR3 length: 15 residues. Germline V gene data show CDR1 as SGHAT and CDR2 as FQNNGV. The ends were cut back, 5 bases at V and 8 bases at J, with 21 bases in the middle. CDR3 coding DNA: TGTGCCAGCAGCGAGCCGGGACACCCGGAGGTGGGCTACACCTTC. This translates into CASSEPGHPEVGYTF.

The V gene is TRBV5-5, the J gene TRBJ2-7; D unclear. This CDR3 contains 14 residues. The V end was cut by 5 bases, the J end by 7 bases, with 19 bases between. In germline, CDR1 is SGHKS, CDR2 YYEKEE (reference sequence). CDR3: CASSVLLSGREQYF. CDR3 sequence (DNA): TGTGCCAGCAGTGTCCTTCTCTCGGGTAGGGAGCAGTACTTC.